One and the same sample provided the 23 T cell receptor beta chains below, sequenced in a study of blood T cells in healthy people across ages. Then a second PCR, running about 6 to 12 cycles, was carried out with a sample-barcoded 5' primer and a J-beta primer mix. TCRdb independently ran MiXCR on the 5' RACE reads; one entry per CDR3 protein. The data contain 1.5 million or so distinct CDR3 sequences, 42% of them seen just once; the ten biggest clones take up 7.9%. Sequenced sample: blood. These TCRs come from a woman aged 18-29 years in good health.

The rearrangement links TRBV10-2 to TRBJ2-4; D is undetermined. Matching the DNA end better, TRBJ2-7 makes the J call doubtful. This CDR3 is 13 amino acids long. The germline V gene encodes CDR1 WSHSY and CDR2 SAAADI. The CDR3: CASSEQMTYEQYF. The CDR3 coding sequence is TGCGCCAGCAGTGAGCAAATGACCTACGAGCAGTACTTC.

The chain links TRBV12-3 or TRBV12-4 to TRBJ1-4; D unresolved. The CDR3 contains 12 residues. V dropped 3 bases and J dropped 9 bases, with 8 bases sitting between them. CDR3 region: CASSLVLKKLFF. In DNA, the CDR3 is TGTGCCAGCAGTTTGGTATTAAAAAAACTGTTTTTT.

V usage is TRBV2 and J usage is TRBJ2-7; D is unclear. V lost 4 bases, J lost 7 bases, and 20 bases lay in between. CDR3 size: 15 residues. Per germline, CDR1 SNHLY and CDR2 FYNNEI. DNA of the CDR3: TGTGCCAGCAGTGTTGACCGAAGCTCCTACAATGAGCAGTACTTC. This codes for CASSVDRSSYNEQYF.

This clonotype was recorded a few times. The genes are TRBV3-1 and TRBJ2-1, with D maybe TRBD2 (5 bases). This CDR3 is built from 13 residues. The V and J ends lost 4 bases and 8 bases respectively, with 12 bases between them. The germline V gene has CDR1 LGHDT and CDR2 YNNKEL (reference sequence). CDR3 nucleotides: TGTGCCAGCAGCCTTGCTAGCTCGTATGAGCAGTTCTTC. Translated: CASSLASSYEQFF.

This clonotype was picked up a small number of times. This may stem from a read error, because a much larger clone lies one nucleotide away. The rearrangement uses TRBV12-3 or TRBV12-4 and TRBJ2-5; no definite D call. The CDR3 is 13 residues long. V dropped 5 bases and J dropped 11 bases, with 18 bases sitting between them. Written as DNA, the CDR3 is TGTGCCAGCAGTCCCAGATCACACAATGAGCAGTACTTC. It is translated as CASSPRSHNEQYF.

This chain connects TRBV13 to TRBJ2-7, with 7 bases identical to TRBD2. The J call may be faulty, since TRBJ2-5 better matches the DNA end. CDR1 is PRHDT and CDR2 is FYEKMQ in the germline V gene (reference sequence). The CDR3 is made up of 14 amino acids. CDR3 sequence (DNA): TGTGCCAGCAACTTCCCTAGCGGAGAAGAGACCCAGTACTTC. Translation: CASNFPSGEETQYF.

V gene TRBV6-1 combines with J gene TRBJ2-5, with TRBD2 as a possible D gene (5 bases). Germline CDR1 and CDR2: MNHNS and SASEGT. This CDR3 comprises 14 residues. The V gene lost 0 bases and the J gene lost 5 bases, with 10 bases spanning the gap. DNA for the CDR3: TGTGCCAGCAGTGAAGCGAGGGAAATGGAGACCCAGTACTTC. Encoded protein: CASSEAREMETQYF.

This clonotype occurred once. J is TRBJ2-7 and V is TRBV6-5, with TRBD2 as a possible D gene (6 bases). Deletions cut 5 bases from V and 12 bases from J, with 20 bases between. Germline loops: CDR1 MNHEY, CDR2 SVGAGI. CDR3 length: 13 amino acids. The CDR3: CASSPQEGADPYF. The DNA of the CDR3 is TGTGCCAGCAGTCCCCAGGAGGGAGCAGATCCGTACTTC.

The chain couples TRBV29-1 to TRBJ2-2; no reliable D call. Germline CDR1 SQVTM, CDR2 ANQGSEA. The CDR3 consists of 13 residues. Trimming pared 3 bases from V and 4 bases from J, leaving 9 bases between. The CDR3 loop is CSVDPDITGELFF. CDR3 DNA sequence: TGCAGCGTTGACCCGGATATCACCGGGGAGCTGTTTTTT.

This clonotype was picked up many times. The chain has TRBV20-1 and TRBJ2-7, with D uncertain. This CDR3 comprises 13 residues. Trimming removed 0 bases at V and 4 bases at J, with 10 bases between. Germline loops: CDR1 DFQATT, CDR2 SNEGSKA (reference sequence). CDR3 protein: CSARDPGSYEQYF. The CDR3 DNA is TGCAGTGCTAGAGACCCTGGCAGTTACGAGCAGTACTTC.

This clonotype occurred many times. The chain links TRBV3-1 to TRBJ2-7; 10 bases are a match to TRBD2. The CDR3 contains 15 residues. CDR1 is LGHDT and CDR2 is YNNKEL in the germline V gene (reference sequence). Losses at the gene ends were 4 bases for V and 7 bases for J; bases not matched to a gene: 10. CDR3 sequence: CASSRSLAGVQEQYF. The CDR3, as DNA: TGTGCCAGCAGCCGAAGTCTAGCGGGAGTTCAAGAGCAGTACTTC.

V is TRBV10-3 and J is TRBJ2-3; 12 nucleotides align to TRBD1. The CDR3 spans 16 residues. The V gene's germline CDR1 is ENHRY and CDR2 SYGVKD. V was pared by 4 bases and J by 7 bases, with 9 bases of the junction left unmatched. In DNA, the CDR3 is TGTGCCATCAGTGCCCCCGGGACAGGGGGCGCGAATACGCAGTATTTT. It is translated as CAISAPGTGGANTQYF.

The CDR3 is CASGPIGGRGYGYTF. CDR3 in DNA: TGTGCCAGCGGGCCCATAGGAGGGAGAGGCTATGGCTACACCTTC. V and J are TRBV21-1 and TRBJ1-2. TRBV21-1 is annotated as a pseudogene. The CDR3 runs to 15 residues.

This clonotype appeared once. The DNA of the CDR3 is TGCAGCGTTGAATCGGGGGAAGAGACCCAGTACTTC. Amino acids: CSVESGEETQYF. This rearrangement joins TRBV29-1 to TRBJ2-5, with D possibly being TRBD2 (6 bases). Per the germline V gene, CDR1 is SQVTM and CDR2 is ANQGSEA. V was trimmed by 2 bases and J by 3 bases, leaving 7 bases between them. The length of the CDR3 is 12 residues.

This clonotype was detected ten times or more. The chain carries TRBV4-2 and TRBJ1-4; perhaps TRBD1 as D (5 bases). Germline loops: CDR1 LGHNA, CDR2 YNFKEQ. V was pared by 1 base and J by 6 bases, with 12 bases between. This CDR3 spans 15 amino acids. The CDR3 protein is CASSQGVGGYEKLFF. CDR3 sequence (DNA): TGTGCCAGCAGCCAAGGGGTCGGGGGATATGAAAAACTGTTTTTT.

This clonotype was recorded a few times. V gene TRBV10-3 combines with J gene TRBJ2-5, with TRBD2 identical over 9 bases. The DNA matches TRBJ2-7 better at its end, which makes the J call doubtful. The germline CDR1 and CDR2 sequences are ENHRY and SYGVKD. The length of the CDR3 is 13 residues. CDR3 sequence (DNA): TGTGCCAGCGCCGGGACTAGCATGACCGAGCAGTACTTC. Protein: CASAGTSMTEQYF.

A few counts support this clonotype. The chain has TRBV3-1 and TRBJ1-2; a possible D gene is TRBD1 (5 bases). Germline lookup yields CDR1 LGHDT and CDR2 YNNKEL (reference sequence). The CDR3 has 15 residues. The V gene lost 6 bases and the J gene lost 6 bases, with 20 bases spanning the gap. The CDR3 DNA reads TGTGCCAGCAGGCCGACTGGGACGAAGGCGGATGGCTACACCTTC. Amino acids: CASRPTGTKADGYTF.

This chain connects TRBV6-1 to TRBJ2-1; unclear D gene. The length of the CDR3 is 17 residues. In germline, CDR1 is MNHNS, CDR2 SASEGT. V lost 5 bases to trimming and J lost 0 bases, with 17 bases between them. CDR3 in amino acids: CASSLVGERSSYNEQFF. The CDR3 nucleotides are TGTGCCAGCAGTCTCGTTGGAGAGCGCAGCTCCTACAATGAGCAGTTCTTC.

This clonotype came up a few times. The chain couples TRBV7-9 to TRBJ1-4; no firm D call. CDR3 length: 14 amino acids. The V end lost 5 bases, the J end lost 0 bases, and 7 bases lay between the germline ends. Germline-derived CDR1 and CDR2 are SEHNR and FQNEAQ (reference sequence). This CDR3 is CASSDDTTNEKLFF. The CDR3 DNA reads as TGTGCCAGCAGCGACGACACAACTAATGAAAAACTGTTTTTT.

The V gene is TRBV6-5, the J gene TRBJ2-7; possibly TRBD1 or TRBD2 for D (6 bases each). CDR1 is MNHEY, CDR2 SVGAGI, per germline. V lost 6 bases, J lost 5 bases, and 14 bases lay in between. The CDR3 has 13 residues. CDR3 bases: TGTGCCAGCAGGCGCGGGGCAGGGGACGAGCAGTACTTC. Translation: CASRRGAGDEQYF.

This chain joins TRBV5-1 and TRBJ2-3; D is possibly TRBD1 or TRBD2 (6 bases each). The germline V gene has CDR1 SGHRS and CDR2 YFSETQ. The CDR3 length is 17 residues. The V end lost 1 base, the J end lost 4 bases, and 19 bases lay between the germline ends. In DNA, the CDR3 is TGCGCCAGCAGCTTGAACTCAGGGGCTGCGGGATCAGATACGCAGTATTTT. Translated: CASSLNSGAAGSDTQYF.

This chain joins TRBV6-5 and TRBJ1-4, with 10 positions matching TRBD1. Germline-derived CDR1 and CDR2 are MNHEY and SVGAGI. There are 17 residues in the CDR3. Trimming cost V 2 bases and J 6 bases; bases outside gene matches: 9. CDR3 amino acids: CASSYGRRQGADEKLFF. The CDR3 DNA sequence: TGTGCCAGCAGTTACGGGCGGCGACAGGGGGCGGATGAAAAACTGTTTTTT.

J is TRBJ1-2 and V is TRBV7-9; 7 bases fit TRBD1. CDR1 is SEHNR and CDR2 is FQNEAQ in the germline V gene (reference sequence). There are 15 residues in the CDR3. V was pared by 5 bases and J by 4 bases, with 10 bases of the junction left unmatched. This CDR3 reads CASSAWTGDIYGYTF. The DNA of the CDR3 is TGTGCCAGCAGCGCATGGACAGGAGATATCTATGGCTACACCTTC.